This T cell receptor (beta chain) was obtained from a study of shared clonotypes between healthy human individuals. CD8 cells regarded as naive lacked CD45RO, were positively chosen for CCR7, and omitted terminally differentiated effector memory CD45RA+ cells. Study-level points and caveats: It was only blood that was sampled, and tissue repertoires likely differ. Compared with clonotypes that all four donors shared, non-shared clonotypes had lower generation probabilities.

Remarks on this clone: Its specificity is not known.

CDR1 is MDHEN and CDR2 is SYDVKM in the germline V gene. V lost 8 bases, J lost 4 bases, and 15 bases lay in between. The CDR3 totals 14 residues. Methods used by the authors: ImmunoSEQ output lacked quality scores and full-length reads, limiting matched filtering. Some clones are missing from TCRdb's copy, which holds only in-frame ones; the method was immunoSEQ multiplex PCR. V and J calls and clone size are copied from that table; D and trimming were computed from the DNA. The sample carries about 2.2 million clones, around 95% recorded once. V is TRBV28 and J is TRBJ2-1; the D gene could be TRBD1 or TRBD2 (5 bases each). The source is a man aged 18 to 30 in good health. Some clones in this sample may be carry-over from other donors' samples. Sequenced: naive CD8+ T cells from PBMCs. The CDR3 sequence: CASAELGDYNEQFF. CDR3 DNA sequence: TGTGCCAGCGCCGAGTTGGGGGATTACAATGAGCAGTTCTTC.